The rows below give T cell receptor beta chains drawn from one sample of a study of beta chain features in type 1 diabetes. The data were produced by immunoSEQ multiplex PCR, yet TCRdb's version contains in-frame clones alone and is incomplete. The sample lists 500,000 to 800,000 clones, 12% occurring once. The specimen was naive CD4+ T cells from blood. Every receptor here comes from a man aged 25-45 years with type 1 diabetes. Both conserved end residues are part of each CDR3. The D gene is left open where the match is weak. Some rows mark clone size as missing; the rest say once, few, many or name a class of expanded clone.

cdr3_length	j_call	v_call	d_call	clone_size	cdr3_nt	cdr3_aa
14	TRBJ1-4	TRBV18	-	-	TGTGCCAGCTTCACAGGGCCGACTAATGAAAAACTGTTTTTT	CASFTGPTNEKLFF
14	TRBJ2-7	TRBV5-6	-	-	TGTGCCAGCAGCTTGGGGGGCGCTTCCTACGAGCAGTACTTC	CASSLGGASYEQYF
14	TRBJ1-5	TRBV28	-	-	TGTGCCAGCAGCCCACTACTCCCGGGGCAGCCCCAGCATTTT	CASSPLLPGQPQHF
10	TRBJ2-1	TRBV6-1	-	-	TGTGCCAGCAGTGAATGGGGTCCGTTCTTC	CASSEWGPFF
18	TRBJ2-3	TRBV5-1	TRBD2	-	TGCGCCAGCAGCCCGTTCACGGGGGGGCGATTTGGAACAGATACGCAGTATTTT	CASSPFTGGRFGTDTQYF
15	TRBJ2-7	TRBV28	TRBD1	-	TGTGCCAGCAGTTTCGGGACAGAGAGGCTTTACGAGCAGTACTTC	CASSFGTERLYEQYF
13	TRBJ2-3	TRBV6-1	-	-	TGTGCCAGCAGCATCCAGGGCCCGGATACGCAGTATTTT	CASSIQGPDTQYF
12	TRBJ2-4	TRBV6-4	-	few	TGTGCCAGCAGACTGCAGGAAGACCCTCAGTACTTC	CASRLQEDPQYF
15	TRBJ1-1	TRBV9	TRBD1	-	TGTGCCAGCAGCCCTAAGGAACCAGGGGGCACTGAAGCTTTCTTT	CASSPKEPGGTEAFF
13	TRBJ1-5	TRBV29-1	-	few	TGCAGCGTTTCTCGGGGTAACGGTCAGCCCCAGCATTTT	CSVSRGNGQPQHF
15	TRBJ2-3	TRBV5-1	TRBD1	-	TGCGCCAGCAGTACGCGGGACAGGGGGTCAGATACGCAGTATTTT	CASSTRDRGSDTQYF
15	TRBJ2-7	TRBV7-9	-	-	TGTGCCAGCAGCTTAGCCGCCGGGGCATCCTACGAGCAGTACTTC	CASSLAAGASYEQYF
13	TRBJ1-2	TRBV28	-	-	TGTGCCAGCACCGATTACCCAGGGAATGGCTACACCTTC	CASTDYPGNGYTF
13	TRBJ1-1	TRBV7-2	-	few	TGTGCCAGCAGTCGACAGGAGAACACTGAAGCTTTCTTT	CASSRQENTEAFF
15	TRBJ2-7	TRBV7-2	TRBD2	-	TGTGCCAGCAGCCCCTCGGGGCGGGGGGGCTACGAGCAGTACTTC	CASSPSGRGGYEQYF
15	TRBJ2-2	TRBV18	TRBD1	few	TGTGCCAGCTCACCGGGACAGCTGGCGAACGGGGAGCTGTTTTTT	CASSPGQLANGELFF
15	TRBJ2-1	TRBV7-2	-	-	TGTGCCAGCAGCTTAGAAGGGGCAGGGATTGGTGAGCAGTTCTTC	CASSLEGAGIGEQFF
13	TRBJ2-7	TRBV6-6	-	-	TGTGCCAGCAGTTACGACCGTTCCTACGAGCAGTACTTC	CASSYDRSYEQYF
12	TRBJ2-7	TRBV19	TRBD1	few	TGTGCCAGTAGTCTCTACAGGGGCGAGCAGTACTTC	CASSLYRGEQYF
11	TRBJ1-2	TRBV29-1	TRBD1	-	TGCAGCGTTCAGGGACAGTATGGCTACACCTTC	CSVQGQYGYTF
14	TRBJ2-7	TRBV7-2	TRBD1	-	TGTGCCAGCAGCCCGGACAGGGAGTATAACGAGCAGTACTTC	CASSPDREYNEQYF
15	TRBJ1-4	TRBV7-2	-	-	TGTGCCAGCAGCCCCCGGAGGGAAAGGGGTGAAAAACTGTTTTTT	CASSPRRERGEKLFF
14	TRBJ1-2	TRBV7-9	TRBD1	-	TGTGCCAGCAGCCCGGACAGGGGGGACTATGGCTACACCTTC	CASSPDRGDYGYTF
15	TRBJ2-7	TRBV11-2	-	few	TGTGCCAGCAGCCCCGGCGGTCACAGCTCCTACGAGCAGTACTTC	CASSPGGHSSYEQYF
16	TRBJ1-1	TRBV7-3	-	once	TGTGCCAGCAGCCCGACGCCGTACAGCTTGAACACTGAAGCTTTCTTT	CASSPTPYSLNTEAFF
13	TRBJ1-5	TRBV30	TRBD1	few	TGTGCCTGGAGTGAGGGACAGGAGTATCCCCAGCATTTT	CAWSEGQEYPQHF
14	TRBJ2-2	TRBV2	-	few	TGTGCCAGCAGTGAATCGGTGTTCCCCGGGGAGCTGTTTTTT	CASSESVFPGELFF
16	TRBJ1-1	TRBV27	-	few	TGTGCCAGCAGTGGGATGGCAGCCAACATGAACACTGAAGCTTTCTTT	CASSGMAANMNTEAFF
13	TRBJ2-1	TRBV12-5	-	few	TGTGCTAGTGGTTTGGTGACAGATAATGAGCAGTTCTTC	CASGLVTDNEQFF
15	TRBJ2-2	TRBV6-5	-	few	TGTGCCAGCAGTCGAATGGGCAGATTCGACGGGGAGCTGTTTTTT	CASSRMGRFDGELFF
16	TRBJ2-1	TRBV27	TRBD1	few	TGTGCCAGCAGTCCTCAGACAGGGGGCTTCTACAATGAGCAGTTCTTC	CASSPQTGGFYNEQFF
18	TRBJ2-6	TRBV5-4	TRBD2	-	TGTGCCAGCAGCTTGGGTTCCAGCGGGGGACAAGGGGCCAACGTCCTGACTTTC	CASSLGSSGGQGANVLTF
15	TRBJ1-5	TRBV7-2	-	-	TGTGCCAGCAGCAGAGGGGTTTATAGCAATCAGCCCCAGCATTTT	CASSRGVYSNQPQHF
17	TRBJ1-2	TRBV9	-	few	TGTGCCAGCAGCGTAGGAGCTTGGCCAGGGACTAACTATGGCTACACCTTC	CASSVGAWPGTNYGYTF
15	TRBJ2-7	TRBV29-1	-	-	TGCAGCGTTGCTAAACGGGGGACTGGACTGGGCGAGCAGTACTTC	CSVAKRGTGLGEQYF
12	TRBJ2-7	TRBV29-1	-	few	TGCAGCGTTGTAGACGGCTCCTACGAGCAGTACTTC	CSVVDGSYEQYF
16	TRBJ2-1	TRBV18	TRBD2	-	TGTGCCAGCTCTCTTTCTGGACTAGCGGGGATCAATGAGCAGTTCTTC	CASSLSGLAGINEQFF
13	TRBJ2-7	TRBV19	TRBD1	few	TGTGCCAGTAGTGGCGGACAGGGCTACGAGCAGTACTTC	CASSGGQGYEQYF
14	TRBJ2-5	TRBV5-1	-	-	TGCGCCAGCAGCTTAACCGGTGCACAAGAGACCCAGTACTTC	CASSLTGAQETQYF
15	TRBJ2-7	TRBV6-5	TRBD1	few	TGTGCCAGCAGTAAAACAGGGGCAGAGACCTACGAGCAGTACTTC	CASSKTGAETYEQYF
15	TRBJ2-7	TRBV7-3	TRBD1	-	TGTGCCAGCAGCAACCGACAGGGATCCGACCACGAGCAGTACTTC	CASSNRQGSDHEQYF
15	TRBJ2-3	TRBV18	-	few	TGTGCCAGCTCGACCCTGGACTCAGGGACAGATACGCAGTATTTT	CASSTLDSGTDTQYF
14	TRBJ2-3	TRBV7-2	TRBD1	-	TGTGCCAGCAGCTTCACAGGGGCCGGAGATACGCAGTATTTT	CASSFTGAGDTQYF
11	TRBJ2-2	TRBV27	-	few	TGTGCCAGCAGTTTGAGCGGGGAGCTGTTTTTT	CASSLSGELFF
15	TRBJ2-3	TRBV9	TRBD1	few	TGTGCCAGCAGCGTGAATCCAGGGGGCGCAGATACGCAGTATTTT	CASSVNPGGADTQYF
14	TRBJ2-7	TRBV5-6	TRBD1	-	TGTGCCAGCAGCTCGACAGGGGCGACCTACGAGCAGTACTTC	CASSSTGATYEQYF
14	TRBJ2-1	TRBV5-4	-	few	TGTGCCAGCAGCCCCCGTTGGACGGGCAATGAGCAGTTCTTC	CASSPRWTGNEQFF
14	TRBJ2-1	TRBV11-2	TRBD1	-	TGTGCCACCCTTTTCCGGACAGGGGCCGATGAGCAGTTCTTC	CATLFRTGADEQFF
14	TRBJ2-3	TRBV14	-	few	TGTGCCAGCAGCCAAATGTTAGGCACAGATACGCAGTATTTT	CASSQMLGTDTQYF
15	TRBJ2-2	TRBV5-1	-	-	TGCGCCAGCAGCTTGGGGGCAGGGGACACCGGGGAGCTGTTTTTT	CASSLGAGDTGELFF
16	TRBJ2-5	TRBV15	-	-	TGTGCCACCAGCAGAGATAGGACAAATCCTGGGGAGACCCAGTACTTC	CATSRDRTNPGETQYF
14	TRBJ2-6	TRBV18	-	-	TGTGCCAGCTCAGTAGAGGCCGGGGCCAACGTCCTGACTTTC	CASSVEAGANVLTF
15	TRBJ2-2	TRBV7-2	TRBD2	few	TGTGCCAGCAGCCCTACTAGCGGGGGGACCGGGGAGCTGTTTTTT	CASSPTSGGTGELFF
15	TRBJ1-1	TRBV28	-	-	TGTGCCAGCAGCCCTCCCCCAGGGCAGGGCACTGAAGCTTTCTTT	CASSPPPGQGTEAFF
15	TRBJ2-1	TRBV4-2	TRBD1	few	TGTGCCAGCAGCCAGGACAGGGGCTCGGCCCATGAGCAGTTCTTC	CASSQDRGSAHEQFF
15	TRBJ2-3	TRBV7-9	TRBD1	few	TGTGCCAGCAGCCCCCAGGGGGCCAAGACAGATACGCAGTATTTT	CASSPQGAKTDTQYF
14	TRBJ1-4	TRBV15	TRBD1	few	TGTGCCACCAGGACGGACAGGGGAGGTGAAAAACTGTTTTTT	CATRTDRGGEKLFF
15	TRBJ1-2	TRBV2	-	few	TGTGCCAGCAGTGAAAGGGGCGCGACTAACTATGGCTACACCTTC	CASSERGATNYGYTF
16	TRBJ1-6	TRBV5-6	-	few	TGTGCCAGCAGCGCCGGACCTACAGGATTAGATTCACCCCTCCACTTT	CASSAGPTGLDSPLHF